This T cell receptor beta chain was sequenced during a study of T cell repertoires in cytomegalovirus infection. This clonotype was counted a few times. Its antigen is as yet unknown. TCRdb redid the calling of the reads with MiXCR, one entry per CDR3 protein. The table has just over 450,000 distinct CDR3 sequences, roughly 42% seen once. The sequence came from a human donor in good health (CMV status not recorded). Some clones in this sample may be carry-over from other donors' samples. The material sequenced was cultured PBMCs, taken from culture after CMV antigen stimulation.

The DNA of the CDR3 is TGTGCCAGCAGCCCGCGGGGTGACCCTCTATTGTTTTTCCCCGTCCTGACTTTC. Protein product: CASSPRGDPLLFFPVLTF. The gene calls are TRBV7-2 and TRBJ2-6; perhaps TRBD2 as D (6 bases). The CDR3 extends over 18 amino acids. V lost 5 bases, J lost 12 bases, and 29 bases lay in between. Looked up from germline, CDR1 is SGHTA and CDR2 is FQGNSA.